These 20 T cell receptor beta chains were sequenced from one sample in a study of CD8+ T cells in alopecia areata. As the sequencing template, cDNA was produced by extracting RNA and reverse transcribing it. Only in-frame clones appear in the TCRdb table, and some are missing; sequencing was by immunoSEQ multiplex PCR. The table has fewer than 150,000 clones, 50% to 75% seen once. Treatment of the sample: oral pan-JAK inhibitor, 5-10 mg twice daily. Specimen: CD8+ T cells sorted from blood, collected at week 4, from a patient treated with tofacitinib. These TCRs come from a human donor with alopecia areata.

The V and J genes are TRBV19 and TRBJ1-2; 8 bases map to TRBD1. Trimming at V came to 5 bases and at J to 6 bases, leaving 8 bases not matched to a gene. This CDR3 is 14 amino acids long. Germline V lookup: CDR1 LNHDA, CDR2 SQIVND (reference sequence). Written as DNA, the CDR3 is TGTGCCAGTAGTGCCTACCAGGGGGCTCATGGCTACACCTTC. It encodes CASSAYQGAHGYTF.

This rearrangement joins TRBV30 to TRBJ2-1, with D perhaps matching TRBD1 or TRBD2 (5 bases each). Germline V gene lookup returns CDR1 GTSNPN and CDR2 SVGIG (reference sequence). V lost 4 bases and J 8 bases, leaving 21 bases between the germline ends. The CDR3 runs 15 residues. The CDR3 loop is CAWTLRRGVWDEQFF. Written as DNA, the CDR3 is TGTGCCTGGACCCTCCGTCGGGGCGTTTGGGATGAGCAGTTCTTC. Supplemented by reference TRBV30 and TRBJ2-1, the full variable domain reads SQTIHQWPATLVQPVGSPLSLECTVEGTSNPNLYWYRQAAGRGLQLLFYSVGIGQISSEVPQNLSASRPQDRQFILSSKKLLLSDSGFYLCAWTLRRGVWDEQFFGPGTRLTVL.

The CDR3 DNA reads TGTGCCACCAGCAGGACCCCTATTGTTTATGAGCAGTTCTTC. Translation: CATSRTPIVYEQFF. This chain uses TRBV15 with TRBJ2-1; no reliable D call. From germline, CDR1 is LNHNV and CDR2 YYDKDF (reference sequence). Trimming removed 3 bases from V and 8 bases from J, with 14 bases in between. This CDR3 has 14 amino acids.

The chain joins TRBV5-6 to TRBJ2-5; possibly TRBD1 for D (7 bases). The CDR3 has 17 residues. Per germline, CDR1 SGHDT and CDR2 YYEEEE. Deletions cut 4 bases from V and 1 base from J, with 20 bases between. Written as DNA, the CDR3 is TGTGCCAGCAGCCCGTTTCTGGGGGGACAGATCCAAGAGACCCAGTACTTC. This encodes CASSPFLGGQIQETQYF. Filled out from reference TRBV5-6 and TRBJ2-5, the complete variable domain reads DAGVTQSPTHLIKTRGQQVTLRCSPKSGHDTVSWYQQALGQGPQFIFQYYEEEERQRGNFPDRFSGHQFPNYSSELNVNALLLGDSALYLCASSPFLGGQIQETQYFGPGTRLLVL.

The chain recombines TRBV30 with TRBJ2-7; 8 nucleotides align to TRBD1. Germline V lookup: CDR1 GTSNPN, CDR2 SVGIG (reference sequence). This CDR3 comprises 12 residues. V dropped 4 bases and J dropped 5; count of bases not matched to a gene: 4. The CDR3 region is CAWTDREDEQYF. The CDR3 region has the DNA TGTGCCTGGACGGACAGGGAGGACGAGCAGTACTTC. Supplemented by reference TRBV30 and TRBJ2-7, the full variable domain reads SQTIHQWPATLVQPVGSPLSLECTVEGTSNPNLYWYRQAAGRGLQLLFYSVGIGQISSEVPQNLSASRPQDRQFILSSKKLLLSDSGFYLCAWTDREDEQYFGPGTRLTVT.

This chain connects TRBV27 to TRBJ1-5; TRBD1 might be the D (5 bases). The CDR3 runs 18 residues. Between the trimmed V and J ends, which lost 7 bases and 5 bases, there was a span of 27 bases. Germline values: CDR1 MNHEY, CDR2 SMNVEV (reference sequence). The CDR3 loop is CASTSLGVAGWRDQPQHF. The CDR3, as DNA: TGTGCCAGCACCAGTTTGGGGGTTGCGGGCTGGAGAGATCAGCCCCAGCATTTT.

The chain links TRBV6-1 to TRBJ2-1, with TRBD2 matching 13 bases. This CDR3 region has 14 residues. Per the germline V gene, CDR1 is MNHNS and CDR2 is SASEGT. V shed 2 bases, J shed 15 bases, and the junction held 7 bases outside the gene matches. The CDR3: CASSETSGGAAGFF. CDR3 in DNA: TGTGCCAGCAGTGAAACTAGCGGGGGGGCCGCCGGGTTCTTC.

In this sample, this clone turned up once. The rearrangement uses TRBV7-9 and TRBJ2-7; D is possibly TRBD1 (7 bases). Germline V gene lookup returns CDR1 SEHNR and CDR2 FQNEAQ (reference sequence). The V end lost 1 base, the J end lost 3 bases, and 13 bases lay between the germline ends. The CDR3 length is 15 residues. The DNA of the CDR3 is TGTGCCAGCAGCTTAGGACAGGGAGGCCTCTACGAGCAGTACTTC. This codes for CASSLGQGGLYEQYF.

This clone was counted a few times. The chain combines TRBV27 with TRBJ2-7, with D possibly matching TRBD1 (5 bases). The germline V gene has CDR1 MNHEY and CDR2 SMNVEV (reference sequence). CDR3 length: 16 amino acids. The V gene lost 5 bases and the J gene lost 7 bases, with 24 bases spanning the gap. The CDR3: CASSPGRVVGLGEQYF. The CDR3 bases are TGTGCCAGCAGTCCCGGTAGGGTGGTGGGGCTGGGTGAGCAGTACTTC.

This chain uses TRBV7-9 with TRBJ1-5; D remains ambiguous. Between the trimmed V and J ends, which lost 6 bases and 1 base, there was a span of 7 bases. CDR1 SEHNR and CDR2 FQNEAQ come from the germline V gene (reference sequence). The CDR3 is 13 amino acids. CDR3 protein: CASRDGSNQPQHF. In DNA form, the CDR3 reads TGTGCCAGCAGGGACGGGAGCAATCAGCCCCAGCATTTT.

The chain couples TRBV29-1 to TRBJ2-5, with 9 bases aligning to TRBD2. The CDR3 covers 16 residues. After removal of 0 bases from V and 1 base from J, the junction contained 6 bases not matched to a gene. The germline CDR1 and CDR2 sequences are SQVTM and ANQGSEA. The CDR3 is CSVEDHLAGSQETQYF. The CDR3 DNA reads TGCAGCGTTGAAGATCACCTAGCGGGAAGCCAAGAGACCCAGTACTTC.

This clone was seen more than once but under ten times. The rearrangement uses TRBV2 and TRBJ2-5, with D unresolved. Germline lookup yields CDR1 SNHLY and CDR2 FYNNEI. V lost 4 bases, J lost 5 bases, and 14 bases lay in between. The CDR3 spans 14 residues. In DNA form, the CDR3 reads TGTGCCAGCAGTGGCACTTCCATGGAGGAGACCCAGTACTTC. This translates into CASSGTSMEETQYF.

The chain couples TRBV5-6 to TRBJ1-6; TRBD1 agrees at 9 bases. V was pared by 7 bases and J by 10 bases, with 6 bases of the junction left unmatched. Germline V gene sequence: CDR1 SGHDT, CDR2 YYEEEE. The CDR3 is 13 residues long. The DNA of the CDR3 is TGTGCCAGCTGGGGACAGGGCGAATCACCCCTCCACTTT. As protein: CASWGQGESPLHF.

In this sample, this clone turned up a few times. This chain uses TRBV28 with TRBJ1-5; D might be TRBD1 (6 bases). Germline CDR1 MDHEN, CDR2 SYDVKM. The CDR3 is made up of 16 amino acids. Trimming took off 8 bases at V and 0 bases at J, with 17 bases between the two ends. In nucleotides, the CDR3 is TGTGCCAGCGATTATCCCAGGGGATATAGCAATCAGCCCCAGCATTTT. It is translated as CASDYPRGYSNQPQHF.

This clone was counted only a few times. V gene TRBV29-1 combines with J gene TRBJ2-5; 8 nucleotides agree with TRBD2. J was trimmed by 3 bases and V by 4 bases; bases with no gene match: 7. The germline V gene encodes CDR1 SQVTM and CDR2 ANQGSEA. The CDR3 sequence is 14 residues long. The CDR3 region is CSVVGGGLEETQYF. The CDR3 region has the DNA TGCAGCGTTGTGGGCGGGGGGCTGGAAGAGACCCAGTACTTC. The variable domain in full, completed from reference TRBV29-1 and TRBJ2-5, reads SAVISQKPSRDICQRGTSLTIQCQVDSQVTMMFWYRQQPGQSLTLIATANQGSEATYESGFVIDKFPISRPNLTFSTLTVSNMSPEDSSIYLCSVVGGGLEETQYFGPGTRLLVL.

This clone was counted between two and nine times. CDR3 protein: CSTGTGNTEAFF. The CDR3 DNA is TGCAGCACCGGGACAGGGAACACTGAAGCTTTCTTT. This chain joins TRBV29-1 and TRBJ1-1, with 8 bases identical to TRBD1. The V gene end was trimmed by 8 bases and the J gene end by 1 base; junction bases not matched to a gene: 3. Germline CDR1 reads SQVTM; CDR2 reads ANQGSEA. The CDR3 contains 12 residues.

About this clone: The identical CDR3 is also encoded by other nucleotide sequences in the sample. In DNA, the CDR3 is TGCAGCGTTGCAGGATCGAACACCGGGGAGCTGTTTTTT. Translation gives CSVAGSNTGELFF. This chain links TRBV29-1 with TRBJ2-2; no clear D. Trimming removed 4 bases at V and 0 bases at J, with 6 bases between. CDR3 size: 13 residues. Germline lookup yields CDR1 SQVTM and CDR2 ANQGSEA.

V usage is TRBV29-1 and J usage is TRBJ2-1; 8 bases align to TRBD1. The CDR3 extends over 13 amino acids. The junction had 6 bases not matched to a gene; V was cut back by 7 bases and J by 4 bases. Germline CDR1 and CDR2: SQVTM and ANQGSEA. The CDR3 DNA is TGCAGCGACAGACAGGGGAGTTACAATGAGCAGTTCTTC. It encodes CSDRQGSYNEQFF.

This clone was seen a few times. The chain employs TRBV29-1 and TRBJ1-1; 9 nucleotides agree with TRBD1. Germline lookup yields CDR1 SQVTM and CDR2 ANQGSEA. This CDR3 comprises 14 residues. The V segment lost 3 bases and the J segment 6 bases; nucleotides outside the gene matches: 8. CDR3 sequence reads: CSVEERTGEAEAFF. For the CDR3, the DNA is TGCAGCGTTGAGGAAAGGACAGGGGAGGCTGAAGCTTTCTTT.

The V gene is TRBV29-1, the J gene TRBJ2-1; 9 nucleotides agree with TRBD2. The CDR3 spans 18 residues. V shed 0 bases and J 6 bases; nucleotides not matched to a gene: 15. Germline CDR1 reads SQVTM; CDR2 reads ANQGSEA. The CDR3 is CSVEDPPGGGAMGNEQFF. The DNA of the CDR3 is TGCAGCGTTGAAGATCCCCCAGGCGGGGGGGCTATGGGCAATGAGCAGTTCTTC.